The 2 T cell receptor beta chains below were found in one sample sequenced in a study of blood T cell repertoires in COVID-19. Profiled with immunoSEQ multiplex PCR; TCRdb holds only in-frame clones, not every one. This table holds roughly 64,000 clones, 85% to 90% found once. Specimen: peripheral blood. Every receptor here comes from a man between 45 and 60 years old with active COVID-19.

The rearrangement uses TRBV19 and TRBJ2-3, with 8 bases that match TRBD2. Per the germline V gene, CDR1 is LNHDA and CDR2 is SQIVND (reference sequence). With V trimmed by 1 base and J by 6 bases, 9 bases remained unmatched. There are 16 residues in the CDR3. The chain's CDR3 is CASSIGQRGNRDTQYF. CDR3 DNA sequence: TGTGCCAGTAGTATAGGGCAGCGGGGGAATAGGGATACGCAGTATTTT.

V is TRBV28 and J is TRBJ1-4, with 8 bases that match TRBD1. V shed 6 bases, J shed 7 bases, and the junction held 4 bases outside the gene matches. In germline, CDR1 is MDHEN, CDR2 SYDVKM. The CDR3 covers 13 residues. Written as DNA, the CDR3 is TGTGCCAGCAGGGACAGGGCATCTGAAAAACTGTTTTTT. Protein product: CASRDRASEKLFF.